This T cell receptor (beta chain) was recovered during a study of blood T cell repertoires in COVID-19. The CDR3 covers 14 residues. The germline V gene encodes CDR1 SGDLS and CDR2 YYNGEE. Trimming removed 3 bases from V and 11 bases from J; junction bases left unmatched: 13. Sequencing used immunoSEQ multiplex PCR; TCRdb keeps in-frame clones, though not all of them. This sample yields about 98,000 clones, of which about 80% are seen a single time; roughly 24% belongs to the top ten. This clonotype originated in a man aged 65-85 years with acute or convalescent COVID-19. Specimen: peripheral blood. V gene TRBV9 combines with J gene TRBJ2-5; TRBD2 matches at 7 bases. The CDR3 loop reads CASSAQSLGRAQYF. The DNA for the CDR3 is TGTGCCAGCAGCGCACAATCATTAGGGAGGGCTCAGTACTTC.